Below, 5 T cell receptor beta chains from the same sample are listed, as sequenced in a study of T-cell reconstitution after alpha-beta-depleted transplantation in children. Preparation of the TCRbeta library was carried out with unique molecular identifiers. TCRdb reprocessed the PCR reads via MiXCR and lists one record per CDR3 protein. In the table there are approximately 82,000 distinct CDR3 sequences, roughly 18% of which are singletons. Here the sequenced sample was PBMCs, mostly from graft donor cells, taken 360 days after TCRalphabeta/CD19-depleted stem cell transplant. The origin of the receptors is a male patient between 2 and 10 years old who had a stem cell transplant for acute lymphoblastic leukemia, so the T cells may come from the graft donor.

This clonotype was recorded a few times. The CDR3 loop reads CASSLYVSGANVLTF. DNA for the CDR3: TGTGCCAGCAGCTTATACGTTTCTGGGGCCAACGTCCTGACTTTC. This rearrangement joins TRBV5-6 to TRBJ2-6; D gene ambiguous. V lost 2 bases, J lost 1 base, and 7 bases lay in between. The CDR3 runs to 15 residues. Looked up from germline, CDR1 is SGHDT and CDR2 is YYEEEE. Based on the CDR3 plus reference TRBV5-6 and TRBJ2-6, the full variable domain is DAGVTQSPTHLIKTRGQQVTLRCSPKSGHDTVSWYQQALGQGPQFIFQYYEEEERQRGNFPDRFSGHQFPNYSSELNVNALLLGDSALYLCASSLYVSGANVLTFGAGSRLTVL.

This clonotype showed up just a few times. CDR3 sequence (DNA): TGCAGTGCTAGAGTGGGTAGATCCTACGAGCAGTACTTC. It yields the protein CSARVGRSYEQYF. The chain joins TRBV20-1 to TRBJ2-7; D not certain. With 1 base removed from V and 1 base from J, the gap between germline ends came to 8 bases. The CDR3 is made up of 13 amino acids. From germline, CDR1 is DFQATT and CDR2 SNEGSKA (reference sequence).

A few counts support this clonotype. The rearrangement uses TRBV18 and TRBJ2-7; perhaps TRBD2 as D (5 bases). V gave up 3 bases and J gave up 6 bases, with 18 bases separating them. The CDR3 has 15 residues. Germline values: CDR1 KGHSH, CDR2 LQKENI. The CDR3 protein is CASSPRRVKVTEQYF. The CDR3 nucleotides are TGTGCCAGCTCACCTCGGCGGGTTAAGGTCACCGAGCAGTACTTC.

This clonotype came up many times. This chain links TRBV6-1 with TRBJ1-1, with 10 bases matching TRBD1. The CDR3 has 15 residues. Germline V gene data show CDR1 as MNHNS and CDR2 as SASEGT. Unmatched junction bases numbered 4, after V lost 6 bases and J lost 0 bases. The chain's CDR3 is CASRDRGALNTEAFF. CDR3 DNA: TGTGCCAGCAGGGACAGGGGGGCCCTGAACACTGAAGCTTTCTTT.

V and J are TRBV5-1 and TRBJ2-7; no reliable D call. V was cut by 4 bases and J by 2 bases, with 16 bases left in between. Germline lookup yields CDR1 SGHRS and CDR2 YFSETQ. This CDR3 region has 15 residues. CDR3 protein: CASSVDILFTYEQYF. CDR3 in DNA: TGCGCCAGCAGCGTTGACATACTATTCACCTACGAGCAGTACTTC.